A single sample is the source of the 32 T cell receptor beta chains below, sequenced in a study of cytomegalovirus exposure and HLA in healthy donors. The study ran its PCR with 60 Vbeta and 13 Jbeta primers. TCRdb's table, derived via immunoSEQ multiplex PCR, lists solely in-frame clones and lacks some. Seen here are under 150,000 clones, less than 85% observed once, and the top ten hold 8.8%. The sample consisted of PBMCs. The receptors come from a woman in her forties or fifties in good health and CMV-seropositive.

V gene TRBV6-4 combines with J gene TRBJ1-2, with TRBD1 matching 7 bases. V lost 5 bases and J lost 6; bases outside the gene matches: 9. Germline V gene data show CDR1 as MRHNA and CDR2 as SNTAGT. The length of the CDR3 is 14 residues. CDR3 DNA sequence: TGTGCCAGCAGTCCTTCAGGGGGGAGGAATGGCTACACCTTC. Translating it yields CASSPSGGRNGYTF.

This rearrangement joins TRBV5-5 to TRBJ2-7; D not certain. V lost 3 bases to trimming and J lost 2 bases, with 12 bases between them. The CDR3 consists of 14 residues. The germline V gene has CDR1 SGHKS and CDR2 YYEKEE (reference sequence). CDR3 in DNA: TGTGCCAGCAGCTATACAGCTCCAACCTACGAGCAGTACTTC. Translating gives CASSYTAPTYEQYF.

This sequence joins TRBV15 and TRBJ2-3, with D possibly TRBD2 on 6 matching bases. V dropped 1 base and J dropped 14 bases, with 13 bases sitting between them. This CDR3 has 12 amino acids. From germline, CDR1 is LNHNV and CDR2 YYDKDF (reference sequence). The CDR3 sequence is CATSRVGLRLYF. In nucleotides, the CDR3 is TGTGCCACCAGCAGAGTGGGACTTCGATTGTATTTT.

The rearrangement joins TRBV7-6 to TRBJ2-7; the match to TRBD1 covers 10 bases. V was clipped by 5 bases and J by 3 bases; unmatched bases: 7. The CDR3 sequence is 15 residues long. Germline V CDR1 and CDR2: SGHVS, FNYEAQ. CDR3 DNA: TGTGCCAGCAGCCGCGGGCGGACAGGGGGCTACGAGCAGTACTTC. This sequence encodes CASSRGRTGGYEQYF.

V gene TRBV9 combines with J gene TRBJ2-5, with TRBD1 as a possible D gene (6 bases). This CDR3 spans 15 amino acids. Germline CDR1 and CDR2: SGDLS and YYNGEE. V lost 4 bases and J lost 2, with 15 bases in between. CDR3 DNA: TGTGCCAGCAGCCCTCAGGGGCGCTTTCAAGAGACCCAGTACTTC. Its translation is CASSPQGRFQETQYF.

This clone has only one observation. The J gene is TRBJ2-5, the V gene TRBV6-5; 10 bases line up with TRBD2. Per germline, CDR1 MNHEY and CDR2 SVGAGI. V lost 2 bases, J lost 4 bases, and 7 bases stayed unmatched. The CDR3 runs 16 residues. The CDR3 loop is CASSYGAAGGRETQYF. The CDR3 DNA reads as TGTGCCAGCAGTTACGGCGCAGCGGGGGGGCGAGAGACCCAGTACTTC.

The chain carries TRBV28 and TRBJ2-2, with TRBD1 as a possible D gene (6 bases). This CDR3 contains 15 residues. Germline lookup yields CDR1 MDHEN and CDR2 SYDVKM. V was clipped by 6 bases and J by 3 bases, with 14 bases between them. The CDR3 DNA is TGTGCCAGCAGCCAAGGACAGCTGGACACCGGGGAGCTGTTTTTT. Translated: CASSQGQLDTGELFF.

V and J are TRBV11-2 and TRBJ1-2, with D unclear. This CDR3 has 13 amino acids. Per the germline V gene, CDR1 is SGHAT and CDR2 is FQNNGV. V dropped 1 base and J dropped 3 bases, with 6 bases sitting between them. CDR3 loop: CASSLGFYYGYTF. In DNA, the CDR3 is TGTGCCAGCAGCTTAGGTTTCTACTATGGCTACACCTTC.

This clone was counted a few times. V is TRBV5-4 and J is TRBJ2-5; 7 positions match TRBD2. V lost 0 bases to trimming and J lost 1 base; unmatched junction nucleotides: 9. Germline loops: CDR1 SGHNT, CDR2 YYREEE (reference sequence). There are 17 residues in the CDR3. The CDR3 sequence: CASSLGNPWTSQETQYF. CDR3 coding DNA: TGTGCCAGCAGCTTGGGAAACCCCTGGACTAGCCAAGAGACCCAGTACTTC.

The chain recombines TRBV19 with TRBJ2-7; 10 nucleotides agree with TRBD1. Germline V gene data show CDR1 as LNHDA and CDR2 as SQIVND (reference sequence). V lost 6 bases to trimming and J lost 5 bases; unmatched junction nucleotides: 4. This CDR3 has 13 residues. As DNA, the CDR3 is TGTGCCAGTAGGGGACAGGGGAGGAACGAGCAGTACTTC. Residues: CASRGQGRNEQYF.

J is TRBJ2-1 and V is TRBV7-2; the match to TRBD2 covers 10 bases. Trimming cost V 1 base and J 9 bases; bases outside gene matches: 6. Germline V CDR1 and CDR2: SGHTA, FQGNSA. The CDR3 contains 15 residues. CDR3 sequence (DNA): TGTGCCAGCAGCTTAGGGGCAGCGGGGGGGGGTGAGCAGTTCTTC. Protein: CASSLGAAGGGEQFF. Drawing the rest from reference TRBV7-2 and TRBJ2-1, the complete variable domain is GAGVSQSPSNKVTEKGKDVELRCDPISGHTALYWYRQSLGQGLEFLIYFQGNSAPDKSGLPSDRFSAERTGGSVSTLTIQRTQQEDSAVYLCASSLGAAGGGEQFFGPGTRLTVL.

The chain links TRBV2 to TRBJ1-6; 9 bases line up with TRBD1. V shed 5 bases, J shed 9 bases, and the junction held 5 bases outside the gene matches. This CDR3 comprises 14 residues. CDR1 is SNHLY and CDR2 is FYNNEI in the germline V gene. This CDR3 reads CASSRQGGSSPLHF. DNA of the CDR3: TGTGCCAGCAGTCGACAGGGGGGTTCTTCACCCCTCCACTTT.

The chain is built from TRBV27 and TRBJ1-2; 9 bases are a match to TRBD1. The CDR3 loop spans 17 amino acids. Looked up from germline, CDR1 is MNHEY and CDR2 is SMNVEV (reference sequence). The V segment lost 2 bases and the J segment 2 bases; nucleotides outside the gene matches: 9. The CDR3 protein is CASSLKGQGLSNYGYTF. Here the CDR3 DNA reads TGTGCCAGCAGTTTAAAGGGACAGGGCCTCTCCAACTATGGCTACACCTTC.

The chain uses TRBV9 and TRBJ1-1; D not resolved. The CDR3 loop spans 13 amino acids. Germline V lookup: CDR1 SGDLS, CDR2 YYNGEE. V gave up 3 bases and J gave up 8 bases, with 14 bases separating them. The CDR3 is CASSGRVGNEAFF. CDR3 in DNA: TGTGCCAGCAGCGGACGCGTCGGGAACGAAGCTTTCTTT.

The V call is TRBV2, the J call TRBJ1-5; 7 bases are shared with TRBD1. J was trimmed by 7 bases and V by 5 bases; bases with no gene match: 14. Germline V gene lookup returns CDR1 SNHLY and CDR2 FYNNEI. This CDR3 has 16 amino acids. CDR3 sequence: CASSQPGQVGRQPQHF. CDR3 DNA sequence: TGTGCCAGCAGTCAACCCGGACAGGTAGGAAGACAGCCCCAGCATTTT. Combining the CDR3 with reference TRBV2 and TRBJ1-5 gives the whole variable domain EPEVTQTPSHQVTQMGQEVILRCVPISNHLYFYWYRQILGQKVEFLVSFYNNEISEKSEIFDDQFSVERPDGSNFTLKIRSTKLEDSAMYFCASSQPGQVGRQPQHFGDGTRLSIL.

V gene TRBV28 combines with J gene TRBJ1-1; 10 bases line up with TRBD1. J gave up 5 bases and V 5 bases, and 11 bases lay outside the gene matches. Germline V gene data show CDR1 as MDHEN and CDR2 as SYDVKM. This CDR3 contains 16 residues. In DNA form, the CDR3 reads TGTGCCAGCAGTCCCTCCCCGGGACAGGGGAGAACTGAAGCTTTCTTT. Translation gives CASSPSPGQGRTEAFF.

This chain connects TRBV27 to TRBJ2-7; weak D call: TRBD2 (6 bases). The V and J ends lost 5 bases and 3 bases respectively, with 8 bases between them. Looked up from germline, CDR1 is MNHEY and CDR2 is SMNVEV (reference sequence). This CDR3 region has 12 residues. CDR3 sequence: CASSETSYEQYF. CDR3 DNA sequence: TGTGCCAGCAGTGAGACTAGCTACGAGCAGTACTTC.

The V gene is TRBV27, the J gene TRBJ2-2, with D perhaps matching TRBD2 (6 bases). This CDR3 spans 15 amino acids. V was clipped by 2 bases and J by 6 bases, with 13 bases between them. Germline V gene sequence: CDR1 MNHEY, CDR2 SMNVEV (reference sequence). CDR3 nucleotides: TGTGCCAGCAGTTTAAGAAATGGGGGGTCCGGGGAGCTGTTTTTT. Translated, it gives CASSLRNGGSGELFF.

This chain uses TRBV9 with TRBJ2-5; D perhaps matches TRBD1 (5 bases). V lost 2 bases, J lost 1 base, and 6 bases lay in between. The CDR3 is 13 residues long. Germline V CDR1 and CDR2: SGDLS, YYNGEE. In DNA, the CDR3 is TGTGCCAGCAGCGTGACAGTCCAAGAGACCCAGTACTTC. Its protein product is CASSVTVQETQYF.

DNA for the CDR3: TGTGCCAGCAGTGAAGGTCAGGCTGATCTCGAGCAGTACTTC. Protein: CASSEGQADLEQYF. This chain links TRBV6-1 with TRBJ2-7; D uncertain. Germline CDR1 MNHNS, CDR2 SASEGT. The length of the CDR3 is 14 residues. V was clipped by 1 base and J by 6 bases, with 13 bases between them.

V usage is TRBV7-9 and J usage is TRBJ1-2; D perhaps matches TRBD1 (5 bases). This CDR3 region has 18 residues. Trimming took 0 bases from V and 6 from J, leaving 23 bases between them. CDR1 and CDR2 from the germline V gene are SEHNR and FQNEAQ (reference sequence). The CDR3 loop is CASSLARRNLRGSDGYTF. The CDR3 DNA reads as TGTGCCAGCAGCTTAGCGAGAAGGAACCTCCGGGGGAGTGATGGCTACACCTTC.

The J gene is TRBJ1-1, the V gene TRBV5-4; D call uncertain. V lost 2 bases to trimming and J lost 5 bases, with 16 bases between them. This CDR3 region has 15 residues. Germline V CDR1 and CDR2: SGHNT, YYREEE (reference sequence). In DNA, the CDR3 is TGTGCCAGCAGCTTAAGTTCGGGTGGAAGGACTGAAGCTTTCTTT. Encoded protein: CASSLSSGGRTEAFF.

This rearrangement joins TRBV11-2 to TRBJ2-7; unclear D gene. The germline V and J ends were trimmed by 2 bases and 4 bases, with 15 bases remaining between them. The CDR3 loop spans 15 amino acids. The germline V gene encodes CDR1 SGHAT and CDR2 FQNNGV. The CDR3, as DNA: TGTGCCAGCAGCTTAAGCGCAGAGTTGCTGTACGAGCAGTACTTC. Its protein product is CASSLSAELLYEQYF. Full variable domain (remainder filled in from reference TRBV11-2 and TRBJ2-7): EAGVAQSPRYKIIEKRQSVAFWCNPISGHATLYWYQQILGQGPKLLIQFQNNGVVDDSQLPKDRFSAERLKGVDSTLKIQPAKLEDSAVYLCASSLSAELLYEQYFGPGTRLTVT.

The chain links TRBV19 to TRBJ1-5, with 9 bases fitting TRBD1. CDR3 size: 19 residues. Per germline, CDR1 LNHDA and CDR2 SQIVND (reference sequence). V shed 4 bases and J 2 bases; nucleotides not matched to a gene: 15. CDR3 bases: TGTGCCAGTAGTACTGGCCGGGACAGGGACGGGGTGGGCAATCAGCCCCAGCATTTT. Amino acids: CASSTGRDRDGVGNQPQHF.

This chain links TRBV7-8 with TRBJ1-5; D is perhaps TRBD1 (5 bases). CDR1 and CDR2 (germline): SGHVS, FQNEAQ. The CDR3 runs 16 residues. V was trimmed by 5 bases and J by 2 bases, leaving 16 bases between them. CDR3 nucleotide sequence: TGTGCCAGCAGCGTGGGAGGGGCGAACGGCAATCAGCCCCAGCATTTT. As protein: CASSVGGANGNQPQHF. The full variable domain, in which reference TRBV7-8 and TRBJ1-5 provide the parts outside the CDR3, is GAGVSQSPRYKVAKRGQDVALRCDPISGHVSLFWYQQALGQGPEFLTYFQNEAQLDKSGLPSDRFFAERPEGSVSTLKIQRTQQEDSAVYLCASSVGGANGNQPQHFGDGTRLSIL.

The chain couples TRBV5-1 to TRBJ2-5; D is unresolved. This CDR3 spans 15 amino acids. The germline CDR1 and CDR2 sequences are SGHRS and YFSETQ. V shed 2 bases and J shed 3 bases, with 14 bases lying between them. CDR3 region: CASSFNTLLEETQYF. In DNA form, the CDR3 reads TGCGCCAGCAGCTTTAACACCCTTTTGGAAGAGACCCAGTACTTC.

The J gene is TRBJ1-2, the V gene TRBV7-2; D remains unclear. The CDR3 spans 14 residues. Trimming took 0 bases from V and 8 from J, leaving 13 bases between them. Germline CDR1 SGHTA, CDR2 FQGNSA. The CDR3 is CASSLADHGKGYTF. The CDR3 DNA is TGTGCCAGCAGCTTAGCGGACCACGGGAAGGGCTACACCTTC.

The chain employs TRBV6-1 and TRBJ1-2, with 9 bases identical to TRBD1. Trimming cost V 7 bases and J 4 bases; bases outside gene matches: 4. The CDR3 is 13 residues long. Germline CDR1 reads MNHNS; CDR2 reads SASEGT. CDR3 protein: CASTMDRGYGYTF. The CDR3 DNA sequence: TGTGCCAGCACCATGGACAGGGGCTATGGCTACACCTTC.

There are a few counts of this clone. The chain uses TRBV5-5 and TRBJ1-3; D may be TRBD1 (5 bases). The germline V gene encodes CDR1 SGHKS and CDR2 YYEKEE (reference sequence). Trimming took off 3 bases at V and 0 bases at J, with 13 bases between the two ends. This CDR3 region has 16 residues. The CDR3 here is CASSYLTVSSGNTIYF. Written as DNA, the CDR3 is TGTGCCAGCAGCTACCTGACAGTCTCCTCTGGAAACACCATATATTTT.

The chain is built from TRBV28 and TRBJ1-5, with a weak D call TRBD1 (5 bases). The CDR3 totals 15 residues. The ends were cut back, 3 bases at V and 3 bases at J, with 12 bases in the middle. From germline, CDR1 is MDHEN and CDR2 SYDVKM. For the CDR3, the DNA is TGTGCCAGCAGTTTGGGGGGGAGTGACAATCAGCCCCAGCATTTT. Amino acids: CASSLGGSDNQPQHF.

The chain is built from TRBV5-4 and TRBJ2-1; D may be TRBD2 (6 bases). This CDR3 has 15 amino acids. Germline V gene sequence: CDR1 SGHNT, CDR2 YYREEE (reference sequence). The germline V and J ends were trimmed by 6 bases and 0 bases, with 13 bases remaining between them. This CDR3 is CASKRAGSSYNEQFF. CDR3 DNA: TGTGCCAGCAAGCGGGCGGGGAGCTCCTACAATGAGCAGTTCTTC.

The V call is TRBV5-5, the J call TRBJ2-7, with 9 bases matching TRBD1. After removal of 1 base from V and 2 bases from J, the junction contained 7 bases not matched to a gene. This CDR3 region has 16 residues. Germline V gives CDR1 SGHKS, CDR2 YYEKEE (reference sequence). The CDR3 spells CASSLISGTGTYEQYF. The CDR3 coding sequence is TGTGCCAGCAGCTTGATATCCGGGACAGGGACCTACGAGCAGTACTTC.